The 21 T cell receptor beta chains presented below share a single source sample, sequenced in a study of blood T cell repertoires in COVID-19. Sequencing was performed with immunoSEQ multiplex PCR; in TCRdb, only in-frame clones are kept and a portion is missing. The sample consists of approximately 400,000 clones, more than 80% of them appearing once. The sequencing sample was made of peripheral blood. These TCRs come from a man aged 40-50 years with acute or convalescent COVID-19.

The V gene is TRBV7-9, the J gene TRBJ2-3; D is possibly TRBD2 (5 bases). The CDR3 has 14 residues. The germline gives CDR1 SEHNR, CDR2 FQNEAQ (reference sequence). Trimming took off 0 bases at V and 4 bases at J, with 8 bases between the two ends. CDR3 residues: CASSLASEADTQYF. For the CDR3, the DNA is TGTGCCAGCAGCTTAGCTAGCGAGGCAGATACGCAGTATTTT.

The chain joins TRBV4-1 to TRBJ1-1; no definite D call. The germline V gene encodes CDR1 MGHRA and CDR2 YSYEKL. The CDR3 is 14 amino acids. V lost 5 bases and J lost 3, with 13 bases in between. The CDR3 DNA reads TGCGCCAGCAGCTTACAACCACGGGACACTGAAGCTTTCTTT. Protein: CASSLQPRDTEAFF.

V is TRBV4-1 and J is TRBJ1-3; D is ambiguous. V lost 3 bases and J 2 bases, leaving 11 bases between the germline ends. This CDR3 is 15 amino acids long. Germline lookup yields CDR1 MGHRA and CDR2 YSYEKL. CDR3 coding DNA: TGCGCCAGCAGCCATGACCGCGGTACTGGAAACACCATATATTTT. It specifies CASSHDRGTGNTIYF.

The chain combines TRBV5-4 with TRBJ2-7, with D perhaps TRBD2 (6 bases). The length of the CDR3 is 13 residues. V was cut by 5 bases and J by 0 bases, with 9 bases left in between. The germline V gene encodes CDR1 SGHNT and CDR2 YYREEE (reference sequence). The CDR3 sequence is CASSWDSSYEQYF. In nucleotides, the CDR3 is TGTGCCAGCAGTTGGGACTCCTCCTACGAGCAGTACTTC.

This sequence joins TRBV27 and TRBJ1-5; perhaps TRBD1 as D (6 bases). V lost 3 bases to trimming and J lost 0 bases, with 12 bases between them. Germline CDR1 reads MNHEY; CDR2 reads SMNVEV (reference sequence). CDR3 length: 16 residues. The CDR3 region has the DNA TGTGCCAGCAGTTTCAGACAGGAATATAGCAATCAGCCCCAGCATTTT. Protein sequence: CASSFRQEYSNQPQHF.

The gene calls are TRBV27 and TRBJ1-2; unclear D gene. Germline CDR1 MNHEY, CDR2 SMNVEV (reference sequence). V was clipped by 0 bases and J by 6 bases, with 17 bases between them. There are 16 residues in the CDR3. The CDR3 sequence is CASSLSIEASADGYTF. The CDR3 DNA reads TGTGCCAGCAGTTTATCGATAGAGGCCAGTGCGGATGGCTACACCTTC.

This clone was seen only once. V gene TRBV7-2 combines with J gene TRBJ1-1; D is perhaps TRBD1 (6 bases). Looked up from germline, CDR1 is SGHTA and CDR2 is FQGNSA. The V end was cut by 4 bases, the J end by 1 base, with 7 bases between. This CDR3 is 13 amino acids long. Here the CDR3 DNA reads TGTGCCAGCAGCTCCAGGGGGAACACTGAAGCTTTCTTT. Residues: CASSSRGNTEAFF. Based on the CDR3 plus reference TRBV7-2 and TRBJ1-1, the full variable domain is GAGVSQSPSNKVTEKGKDVELRCDPISGHTALYWYRQSLGQGLEFLIYFQGNSAPDKSGLPSDRFSAERTGGSVSTLTIQRTQQEDSAVYLCASSSRGNTEAFFGQGTRLTVV.

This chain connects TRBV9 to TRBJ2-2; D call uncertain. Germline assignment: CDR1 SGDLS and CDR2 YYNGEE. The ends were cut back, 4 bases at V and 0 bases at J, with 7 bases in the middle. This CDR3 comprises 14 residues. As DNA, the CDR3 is TGTGCCAGCAGCCTCCAGGCGAACACCGGGGAGCTGTTTTTT. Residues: CASSLQANTGELFF.

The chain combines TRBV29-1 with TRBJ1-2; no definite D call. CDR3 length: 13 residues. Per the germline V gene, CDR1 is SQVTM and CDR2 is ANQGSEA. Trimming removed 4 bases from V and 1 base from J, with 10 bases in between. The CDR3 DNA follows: TGCAGCGTTGGCAGGAACCTTAACTATGGCTACACCTTC. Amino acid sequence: CSVGRNLNYGYTF.

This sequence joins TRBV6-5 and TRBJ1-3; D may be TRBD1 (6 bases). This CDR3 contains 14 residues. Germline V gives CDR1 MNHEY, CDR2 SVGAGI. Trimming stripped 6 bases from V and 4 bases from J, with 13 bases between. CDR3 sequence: CASRAGEFGNTIYF. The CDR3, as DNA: TGTGCCAGCAGGGCAGGGGAGTTCGGAAACACCATATATTTT.

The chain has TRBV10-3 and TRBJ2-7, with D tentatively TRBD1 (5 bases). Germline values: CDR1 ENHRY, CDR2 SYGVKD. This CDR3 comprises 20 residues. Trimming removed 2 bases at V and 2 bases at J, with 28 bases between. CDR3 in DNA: TGTGCCATCAGTGAGGAGATTGGCCCGACAGAGAGGATTAGACCCTACGAGCAGTACTTC. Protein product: CAISEEIGPTERIRPYEQYF.

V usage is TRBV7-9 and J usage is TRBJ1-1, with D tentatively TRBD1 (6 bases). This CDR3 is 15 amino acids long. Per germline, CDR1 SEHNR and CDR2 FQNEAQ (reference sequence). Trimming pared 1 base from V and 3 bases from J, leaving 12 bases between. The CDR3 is CASSLGWGGDTEAFF. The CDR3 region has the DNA TGTGCCAGCAGCTTAGGGTGGGGGGGCGACACTGAAGCTTTCTTT.

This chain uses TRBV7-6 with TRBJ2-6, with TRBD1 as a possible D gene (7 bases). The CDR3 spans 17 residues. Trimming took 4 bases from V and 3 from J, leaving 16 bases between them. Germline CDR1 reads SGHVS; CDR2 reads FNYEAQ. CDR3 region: CASSSPAGGFGANVLTF. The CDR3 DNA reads TGTGCCAGCAGCTCCCCCGCAGGGGGGTTTGGGGCCAACGTCCTGACTTTC. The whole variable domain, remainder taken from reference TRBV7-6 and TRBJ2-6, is GAGVSQSPRYKVTKRGQDVALRCDPISGHVSLYWYRQALGQGPEFLTYFNYEAQQDKSGLPNDRFSAERPEGSISTLTIQRTEQRDSAMYRCASSSPAGGFGANVLTFGAGSRLTVL.

The CDR3 sequence: CASSHEKTGGIETQYF. Here the CDR3 DNA reads TGTGCCAGCAGCCACGAAAAGACAGGGGGCATAGAGACCCAGTACTTC. The V and J genes are TRBV3-1 (or the pseudogene TRBV3-2) and TRBJ2-5, with 10 bases fitting TRBD1. Germline CDR1 and CDR2: LGHDT and YNNKEL (reference sequence). The CDR3 totals 16 residues. V dropped 3 bases and J dropped 4; count of bases not matched to a gene: 8.

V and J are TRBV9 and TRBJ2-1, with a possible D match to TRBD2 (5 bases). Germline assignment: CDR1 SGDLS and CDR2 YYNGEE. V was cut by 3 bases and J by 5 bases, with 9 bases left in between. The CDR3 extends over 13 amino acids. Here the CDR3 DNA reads TGTGCCAGCAGCGCCCCTAGCAACAATGAGCAGTTCTTC. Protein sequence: CASSAPSNNEQFF.

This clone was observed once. The CDR3 region is CASSLQQGREGGYTF. CDR3 nucleotide sequence: TGTGCCAGCAGCCTTCAACAGGGTAGGGAGGGAGGCTACACCTTC. This sequence joins TRBV7-2 and TRBJ1-2; possible D gene TRBD1, 6 bases. Trimming removed 5 bases at V and 8 bases at J, with 21 bases between. This CDR3 is 15 amino acids long. Germline V gene sequence: CDR1 SGHTA, CDR2 FQGNSA.

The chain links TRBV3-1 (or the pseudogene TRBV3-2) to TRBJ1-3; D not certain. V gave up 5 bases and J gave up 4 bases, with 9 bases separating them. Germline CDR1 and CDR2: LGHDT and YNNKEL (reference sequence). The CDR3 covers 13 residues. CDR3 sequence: CASSTQRGNTIYF. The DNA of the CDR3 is TGTGCCAGCAGCACCCAGAGGGGAAACACCATATATTTT.

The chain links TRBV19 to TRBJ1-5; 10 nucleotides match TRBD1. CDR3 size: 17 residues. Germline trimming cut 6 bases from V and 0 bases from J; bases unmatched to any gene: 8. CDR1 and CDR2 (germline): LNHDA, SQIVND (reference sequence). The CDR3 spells CASSLDRGKYSNQPQHF. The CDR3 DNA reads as TGTGCCAGTAGCCTGGACAGGGGGAAGTATAGCAATCAGCCCCAGCATTTT.

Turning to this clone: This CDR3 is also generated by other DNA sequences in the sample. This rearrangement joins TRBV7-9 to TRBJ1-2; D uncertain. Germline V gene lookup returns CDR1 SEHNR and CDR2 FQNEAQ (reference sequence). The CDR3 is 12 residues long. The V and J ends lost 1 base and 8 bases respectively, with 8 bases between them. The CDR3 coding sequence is TGTGCCAGCAGCTTAGGGAGCAGCGGCTACACCTTC. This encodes CASSLGSSGYTF.

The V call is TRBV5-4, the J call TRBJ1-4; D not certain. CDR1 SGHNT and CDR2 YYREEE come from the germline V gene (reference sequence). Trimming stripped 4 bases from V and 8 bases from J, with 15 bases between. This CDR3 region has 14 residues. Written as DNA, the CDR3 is TGTGCCAGCAGCCGGGTGGGAGAAAGGGAAAAACTGTTTTTT. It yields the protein CASSRVGEREKLFF.

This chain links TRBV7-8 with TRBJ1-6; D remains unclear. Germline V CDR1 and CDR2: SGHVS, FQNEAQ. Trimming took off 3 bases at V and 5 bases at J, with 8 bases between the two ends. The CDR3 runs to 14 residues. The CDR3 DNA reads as TGTGCCAGCAGCTTTAGAGCTAATAATTCACCCCTCCACTTT. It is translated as CASSFRANNSPLHF.